This TCR beta chain appears in the sequencing data of a study of CD8 T cells in ankylosing spondylitis. Study findings and constraints: Existing reports had already noted some motif variants in reactive arthritis synovial fluid and blood.

The CDR3 is 13 residues long. CDR1 is ENHRY, CDR2 SYGVKD, per germline. V shed 7 bases and J shed 4 bases, with 13 bases lying between them. One entry per CDR3 protein results from TCRdb running MiXCR on the 5' RACE reads. This table holds 200,000 to 250,000 distinct CDR3 sequences, 25% to 30% found once. This clonotype was recorded at least ten times. Its antigen remains unknown. The specimen sequenced was blood, either unsorted or a sorted T cell fraction (not recorded which). The sequence derives from a male donor with ankylosing spondylitis or in good health (not recorded which). V is TRBV10-3 and J is TRBJ2-5; weak D call: TRBD2 (6 bases). CDR3 nucleotide sequence: TGTGCCATCAACGCGGGACGCCGAGAGACCCAGTACTTC. As protein: CAINAGRRETQYF.